This TCR beta chain was obtained from a study of T-cell reconstitution after alpha-beta-depleted transplantation in children (dated by TCRdb to 2016 to 2018). For context, the study as a whole: T-cell immune reconstitution after TCRalphabeta/CD19-depleted allogeneic hematopoietic cell transplantation in children was quantitatively tracked in the study by means of TCR repertoire profiling.

The library was prepared using PCR. Sequenced on an Illumina HiSeq 2500. TCR library preparation used molecular barcoding, with unique molecular identifiers applied to normalize quantification of the TCRbeta repertoire. TCRdb reworked the public reads: Q25 trimming with fastp, MiXCR clone assembly, productive beta chains retained. Each entry merges the rows of one CDR3 protein and shows their most common DNA and genes. The sample has about 500,000 distinct CDR3 sequences on record, about 33% of them singletons. 2% to 3% of the sample is held by the ten biggest clonotypes. V and J lose 4 bases and 1 base, and a span of 13 bases separates them. The CDR3 sequence holds 15 residues, the cysteine and phenylalanine included. Only CDR3 DNA is held: 45 bases, read in frame from base 1. CDR1 SGHRS and CDR2 YFSETQ are derived from the germline V gene. With regard to this clonotype: This receptor's antigen is unknown. Per-nucleotide qualities are absent, and no much larger clonotype sits a single base away.

The chain joins TRBV5-1 to TRBJ2-3; TRBD2 could be the D gene, as 5 bases match. This receptor was taken from a human donor who donated a stem cell graft to a child with aplastic anemia. This sample comprised PBMCs from the stem cell graft donor, obtained from the stem cell graft. The nucleotide sequence reads as follows: TGCGCCAGCAGCCTGAAGGGTAGCGGCACAGATACGCAGTATTTT. Translated, it reads CASSLKGSGTDTQYF.